This paragraph reports one T cell receptor beta chain. The target antigen is unknown. MiXCR, run by TCRdb on the RT-PCR reads, gives a single entry per CDR3 protein. In the table there are about 650,000 distinct CDR3 sequences, more than 15% of which are singletons. The CDR3 is 15 residues long. Germline V CDR1 and CDR2: LGHNA, YSLEER. V lost 3 bases and J 6 bases, leaving 17 bases between the germline ends. This record comes from a study of response to subunit inactivated influenza vaccine. Study-wide findings and caveats: After each seasonal influenza vaccination, few new T cells are recruited, the authors suggested.

The V call is TRBV4-3, the J call TRBJ1-2; D is unresolved. This clonotype was sampled from a man between 45 and 60 years old who received an inactivated influenza vaccine. Sequencing used PBMCs from blood, obtained 11 to 12 days after vaccination. CDR3 region: CASSQMGIWFNGYTF. The CDR3 nucleotides read TGCGCCAGCAGCCAGATGGGAATTTGGTTCAATGGCTACACCTTC.